The following is a T cell receptor (beta chain) sequence with its context. The sample belongs to a study of blood T cell repertoires in COVID-19. Study information: Samples representing acute and convalescent COVID-19 were sourced from the United States, Italy and Spain. PBMCs, B-cell-depleted T cells, or T cells provided the cDNA or gDNA that made up the material.

Followed longitudinally, the Seattle patients had been enrolled during active infection. This CDR3 has 16 amino acids. Trimming removed 3 bases from V and 5 bases from J; junction bases left unmatched: 5. Germline V gene lookup returns CDR1 LNHDA and CDR2 SQIVND (reference sequence). Original data processing: Researchers report that nucleated cell counts were estimated from reference gene primer amplification. Data came from immunoSEQ multiplex PCR; TCRdb stores just in-frame clones and leaves some out. That table supplies the V and J calls and clone size; D and trimming were determined from the DNA. Counted here are 390,000 or so clones, more than 75% occurring once; the ten biggest clones make up about 10%.

The rearrangement joins TRBV19 to TRBJ1-5; TRBD1 agrees at 12 bases. This TCR was recovered from a woman aged 25 to 39 with COVID-19, enrolled during active disease. The sample taken for sequencing was peripheral blood. CDR3 DNA sequence: TGTGCCAGTAGTATCGGGACAGGGGGCGGAGATCAGCCCCAGCATTTT. Encoded protein: CASSIGTGGGDQPQHF.